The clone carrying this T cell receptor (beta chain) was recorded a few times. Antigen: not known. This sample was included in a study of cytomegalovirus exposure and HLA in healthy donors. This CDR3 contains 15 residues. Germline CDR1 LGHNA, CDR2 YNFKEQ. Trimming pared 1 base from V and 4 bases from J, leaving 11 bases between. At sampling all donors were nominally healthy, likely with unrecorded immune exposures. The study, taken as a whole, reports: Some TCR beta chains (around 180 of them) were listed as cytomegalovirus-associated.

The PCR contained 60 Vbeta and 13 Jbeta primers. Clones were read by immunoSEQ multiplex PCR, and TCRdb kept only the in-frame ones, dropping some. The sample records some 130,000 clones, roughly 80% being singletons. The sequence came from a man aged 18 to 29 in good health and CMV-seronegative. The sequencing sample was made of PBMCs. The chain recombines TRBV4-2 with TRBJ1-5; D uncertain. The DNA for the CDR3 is TGTGCCAGCAGCCAAGCTCAACAAACAAATCAGCCCCAGCATTTT. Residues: CASSQAQQTNQPQHF.